The entry below gives a single T cell receptor beta chain sequence along with its context. This CDR3 is 15 amino acids long. Trimming took 4 bases from V and 1 from J, leaving 10 bases between them. Germline values: CDR1 MGHRA, CDR2 YSYEKL. Clones were sequenced by immunoSEQ multiplex PCR, and TCRdb holds only the in-frame ones, with some missing. The data contain about 81,000 clones, about 93% of them singletons. The record originates from a study of OX40 agonist ivuxolimab in advanced cancers. Study details: With a range of roughly 20 to 80, age averaged approximately 60 years, and nearly 85% were male. Enrollees could have had prior anti-PD-1, anti-PD-L1 or anti-CTLA-4 therapy, which around 40% had received.

The chain couples TRBV4-1 to TRBJ1-4; no clear D. The clonotype comes from an adult with an advanced solid tumor such as melanoma, head and neck, liver or kidney cancer. The material sequenced was CD4+ or CD8+ T cells sorted from blood, taken in a trial of the OX40 agonist ivuxolimab. The CDR3 spells CASSRKRGTNEKLFF. The CDR3 region has the DNA TGCGCCAGCAGCCGTAAGCGGGGAACTAATGAAAAACTGTTTTTT.